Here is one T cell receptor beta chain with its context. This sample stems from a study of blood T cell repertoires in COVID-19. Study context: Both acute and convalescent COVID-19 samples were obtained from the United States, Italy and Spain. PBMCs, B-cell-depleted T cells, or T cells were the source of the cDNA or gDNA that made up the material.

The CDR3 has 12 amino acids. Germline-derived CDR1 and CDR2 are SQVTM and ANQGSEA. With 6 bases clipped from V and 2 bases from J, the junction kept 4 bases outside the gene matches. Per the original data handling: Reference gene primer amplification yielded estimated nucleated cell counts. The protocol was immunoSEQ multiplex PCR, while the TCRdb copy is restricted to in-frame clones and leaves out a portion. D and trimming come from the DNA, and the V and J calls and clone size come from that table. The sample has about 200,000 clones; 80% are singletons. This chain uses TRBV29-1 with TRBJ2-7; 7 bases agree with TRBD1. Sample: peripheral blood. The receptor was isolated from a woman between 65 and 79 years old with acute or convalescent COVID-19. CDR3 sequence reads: CSVAGTAYEQYF. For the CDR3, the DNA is TGCAGCGTAGCCGGGACAGCCTACGAGCAGTACTTC.